The clone carrying this TCR beta chain was detected a few times. Its antigen is not known. The entry originates in a study of T cells in Graves' hyperthyroidism and ophthalmopathy. General study points: Researchers report that a 13 V-J model separated ophthalmopathy from stable hyperthyroidism.

TCR beta CDR3 region amplification was performed from RNA transcripts. HTBI primers were used for first-round RT-PCR of the TCR CDR3. MiXCR, applied by TCRdb to the multiplex PCR reads, yields one record per CDR3 protein. Of under 350,000 distinct CDR3 sequences listed, 21% are singletons. The V end lost 6 bases, the J end lost 3 bases, and 9 bases lay between the germline ends. This CDR3 contains 13 residues. The germline V gene has CDR1 LNHDA and CDR2 SQIVND (reference sequence). The TCR was taken from a woman aged 50 to 65 with Graves' hyperthyroidism. This sequence joins TRBV19 and TRBJ1-5, with unresolved D. Specimen: blood. CDR3 DNA sequence: TGTGCCAGTAGGGACGGACTCAATCAGCCCCAGCATTTT. It codes for CASRDGLNQPQHF.